This TCR beta chain is from a study of control samples from healthy donors and cancer patients. Using immunoSEQ multiplex PCR, the repertoire was profiled, and TCRdb retains in-frame clones only, with some absent. The sample has roughly 130,000 clones; roughly 91% are singletons. Germline lookup yields CDR1 GTSNPN and CDR2 SVGIG (reference sequence). The CDR3 runs to 12 residues. Trimming removed 0 bases from V and 5 bases from J, with 8 bases in between. The rearrangement joins TRBV30 to TRBJ2-7, with D possibly matching TRBD2 (6 bases). This clonotype was sampled from a man aged 45-60 years with head and neck cancer. Sequencing used PBMCs. CDR3: CAWSVRRDEQYF. The CDR3 DNA reads TGTGCCTGGAGTGTAAGGAGGGACGAGCAGTACTTC.